These 9 T cell receptor beta chains originate from one sample sequenced in a study of identical twins. TCRdb called the 5' RACE reads again in MiXCR, with one record for every CDR3 protein. There are about 240,000 distinct CDR3 sequences in the sample; roughly 13% occur only once, and 3.5% to 4.5% lies in the top ten. These data were likewise used in another study, on yellow fever vaccine responses in identical twins.

The sample was memory (CD45RO+) T cells sorted from blood. These receptor sequences come from a woman aged 18-29 years in good health.

In this sample, this clonotype turned up a few times. The rearrangement uses TRBV5-1 and TRBJ2-6; the D call may be TRBD1 or TRBD2 (6 bases each). The CDR3 has 18 residues. Germline V gene sequence: CDR1 SGHRS, CDR2 YFSETQ. Trimming shortened V by 4 bases and J by 0 bases, and 17 bases separated the two germline ends. The CDR3 loop reads CASSRTGDTSSGANVLTF. DNA for the CDR3: TGCGCCAGCAGCCGCACGGGGGACACAAGCTCTGGGGCCAACGTCCTGACTTTC.

This clonotype was detected only a few times. The rearrangement uses TRBV7-2 and TRBJ2-1; 8 bases match TRBD1. With V trimmed by 4 bases and J by 8 bases, 4 bases remained unmatched. Germline-derived CDR1 and CDR2 are SGHTA and FQGNSA. The CDR3 length is 13 residues. The CDR3 here is CASSSGGEDEQFF. CDR3 nucleotide sequence: TGTGCCAGCAGCTCAGGGGGCGAGGATGAGCAGTTCTTC.

There are many counts of this clonotype. V usage is TRBV20-1 and J usage is TRBJ2-1, with 7 nucleotides matching TRBD1. J lost 5 bases, V lost 6 bases, and 7 bases had no gene match. Germline values: CDR1 DFQATT, CDR2 SNEGSKA (reference sequence). There are 13 residues in the CDR3. DNA for the CDR3: TGCAGTGCCTGGGACAGTACTAACAATGAGCAGTTCTTC. It yields the protein CSAWDSTNNEQFF.

Details on this clonotype: A much larger clonotype is one base distant, so this may be a read error. The chain joins TRBV20-1 to TRBJ2-1; 7 bases map to TRBD2. Germline V lookup: CDR1 DFQATT, CDR2 SNEGSKA (reference sequence). CDR3 length: 16 residues. The CDR3 loop reads CCANRVGGGDYNEQFF. In nucleotides, the CDR3 is TGCTGTGCGAACCGGGTAGGCGGGGGAGATTACAATGAGCAGTTCTTC.

This clonotype showed up just a few times. The chain joins TRBV7-6 to TRBJ2-1; D gene ambiguous. The CDR3 consists of 15 residues. CDR1 and CDR2 (germline): SGHVS, FNYEAQ. The V and J ends lost 1 base and 0 bases respectively, with 7 bases between them. The CDR3 loop is CASSLEARSYNEQFF. For the CDR3, the DNA is TGTGCCAGCAGCTTAGAGGCCCGCTCCTACAATGAGCAGTTCTTC. Combining the CDR3 with reference TRBV7-6 and TRBJ2-1 gives the whole variable domain GAGVSQSPRYKVTKRGQDVALRCDPISGHVSLYWYRQALGQGPEFLTYFNYEAQQDKSGLPNDRFSAERPEGSISTLTIQRTEQRDSAMYRCASSLEARSYNEQFFGPGTRLTVL.

This clonotype was detected a few times. This sequence joins TRBV9 and TRBJ2-1; TRBD2 matches at 8 bases. The junction had 8 bases not matched to a gene; V was cut back by 0 bases and J by 9 bases. The germline gives CDR1 SGDLS, CDR2 YYNGEE. This CDR3 is 15 amino acids long. CDR3: CASSVGSGGLSEQFF. CDR3 nucleotides: TGTGCCAGCAGCGTAGGGAGCGGGGGCCTGAGTGAGCAGTTCTTC.

This clonotype came up many times. The rearrangement joins TRBV29-1 to TRBJ2-5; no clear D gene. The CDR3 loop spans 11 amino acids. Germline CDR1 SQVTM, CDR2 ANQGSEA. V was trimmed by 8 bases and J by 4 bases, leaving 11 bases between them. CDR3 bases: TGCAGCCCCCGCACGGGAGAGACCCAGTACTTC. This encodes CSPRTGETQYF.

This clonotype has more than one count but fewer than ten. This chain links TRBV2 with TRBJ2-5, with no clear D. Trimming removed 8 bases at V and 7 bases at J, with 14 bases between. Germline CDR1 is SNHLY and CDR2 is FYNNEI. The CDR3 runs to 12 residues. CDR3: CASAIGDGTQYF. Written as DNA, the CDR3 is TGTGCCAGCGCGATTGGTGATGGGACCCAGTACTTC. The full variable domain, in which reference TRBV2 and TRBJ2-5 provide the parts outside the CDR3, is EPEVTQTPSHQVTQMGQEVILRCVPISNHLYFYWYRQILGQKVEFLVSFYNNEISEKSEIFDDQFSVERPDGSNFTLKIRSTKLEDSAMYFCASAIGDGTQYFGPGTRLLVL.

CDR3 amino acids: CASSLAGAIVSYTF. As DNA, the CDR3 is TGTGCCAGCAGCTTAGCTGGGGCGATAGTTAGCTACACCTTC. The chain carries TRBV7-9 and TRBJ1-2, with D possibly being TRBD1 (5 bases). Trimming left V 0 bases short and J 9 bases short, with 14 bases between. CDR1 SEHNR and CDR2 FQNEAQ come from the germline V gene (reference sequence). This CDR3 spans 14 amino acids.